Presented here are 5 T cell receptor beta chains from one specimen sequenced in a study of molecular identifiers for immune sequencing clone quantification. TCRdb analysed the PCR reads with MiXCR anew, one entry per CDR3 protein. The table includes around 480,000 distinct CDR3 sequences, around 23% detected once. The sequenced material came from naive CD8+ T cells from blood, with Jurkat cell RNA spiked in. As for subset: FACS-sorted CD8+CD4-CCR7+CD45RA+ naive T cells. These receptors were taken from a human donor in good health. Some libraries in this study had Jurkat cell RNA spiked in.

A note on this clonotype: This could be a read error, since a much larger clone is one nucleotide away. The V gene is TRBV7-9, the J gene TRBJ2-3; either TRBD1 or TRBD2 may supply D (5 bases each). V lost 3 bases, J lost 1 base, and 17 bases lay in between. Looked up from germline, CDR1 is SEHNR and CDR2 is FQNEAQ (reference sequence). The CDR3 contains 17 residues. In nucleotides, the CDR3 is TGTGCCAGCAGCTTCACCGGGGCACGAGGGGGCACAGATACGCAGTATTTT. Translated: CASSFTGARGGTDTQYF.

CDR3 nucleotide sequence: TGTGCCAGCAGCTTGCGGGCGGCTTTGGGTCACGAGCAGTACTTC. It specifies CASSLRAALGHEQYF. The chain links TRBV5-8 to TRBJ2-7; D ambiguous. CDR3 size: 15 residues. The germline V and J ends were trimmed by 1 base and 5 bases, with 16 bases remaining between them. Germline CDR1 and CDR2: SGHTS and YDEGEE. Combining the CDR3 with reference TRBV5-8 and TRBJ2-7 gives the whole variable domain EAGVTQSPTHLIKTRGQQATLRCSPISGHTSVYWYQQALGLGLQFLLWYDEGEERNRGNFPPRFSGRQFPNYSSELNVNALELEDSALYLCASSLRAALGHEQYFGPGTRLTVT.

This rearrangement joins TRBV20-1 to TRBJ2-7; 8 bases fit TRBD1. This CDR3 is 13 amino acids long. Losses at the gene ends were 5 bases for V and 2 bases for J; bases not matched to a gene: 5. Looked up from germline, CDR1 is DFQATT and CDR2 is SNEGSKA (reference sequence). CDR3 coding DNA: TGCAGTGCTGAGACAGGGGCGGCCTACGAGCAGTACTTC. Its translation: CSAETGAAYEQYF.

This clonotype came up many times. The V and J genes are TRBV7-9 and TRBJ2-7; TRBD1 might be the D (5 bases). This CDR3 has 14 residues. Trimming took 5 bases from V and 6 from J, leaving 17 bases between them. Looked up from germline, CDR1 is SEHNR and CDR2 is FQNEAQ (reference sequence). The CDR3 reads CASSPPEGEGEQYF. DNA for the CDR3: TGTGCCAGCAGCCCACCCGAAGGGGAAGGCGAGCAGTACTTC.

This clonotype occurred many times. V and J are TRBV19 and TRBJ2-6, with D hard to call. This CDR3 is 17 amino acids long. V was clipped by 0 bases and J by 0 bases, with 9 bases between them. Germline V gene sequence: CDR1 LNHDA, CDR2 SQIVND (reference sequence). This CDR3 is CASSIELRGSGANVLTF. Here the CDR3 DNA reads TGTGCCAGTAGTATAGAACTCCGCGGCTCTGGGGCCAACGTCCTGACTTTC.